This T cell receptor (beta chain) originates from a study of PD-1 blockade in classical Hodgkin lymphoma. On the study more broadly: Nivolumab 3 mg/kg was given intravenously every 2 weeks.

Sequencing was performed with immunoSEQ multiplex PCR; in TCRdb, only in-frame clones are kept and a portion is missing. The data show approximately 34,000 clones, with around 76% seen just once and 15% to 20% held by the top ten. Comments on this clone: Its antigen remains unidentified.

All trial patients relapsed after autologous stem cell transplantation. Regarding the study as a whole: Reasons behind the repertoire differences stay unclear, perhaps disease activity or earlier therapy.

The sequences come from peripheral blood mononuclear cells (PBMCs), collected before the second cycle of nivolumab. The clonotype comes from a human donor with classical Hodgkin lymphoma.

CDR3 in DNA: TGCGCCAGCAGCCAAGTCATGCGGAGTGAGCAGTTCTTC. This encodes CASSQVMRSEQFF. This rearrangement joins TRBV4-3 to TRBJ2-1, with D unclear. V was cut by 1 base and J by 9 bases, with 10 bases left in between. The length of the CDR3 is 13 residues. Germline-derived CDR1 and CDR2 are LGHNA and YSLEER.